This T cell receptor (beta chain) was profiled in a study of T cells after yellow fever vaccination (dated by TCRdb to the late 2010s). Context from the whole study: Libraries from fractions with low cell numbers were prepared with the SMART-Seq v4 Ultra Low Input RNA kit. The cohort comprised two healthy male donors, one aged 18 to 30 and one aged 30 to 40 years. Bulk TCR alpha and beta repertoires were sequenced longitudinally to track T-cell clones before and after primary and booster YFV17D yellow fever vaccination. Bulk PBMC replicates and cell subsets were isolated from blood drawn at multiple timepoints before and after both primary and secondary immunization.

The paper's findings and limits, for the study overall: Computational filtering was required because FACS-sorted repertoires could contain abundant contaminating clonotypes from the bulk population. After the booster, most clones that had expanded after primary vaccination were detected again (about 95% of CD4 and 88% of CD8), suggesting broad maintenance of memory. Compared with the primary T-cell response, the secondary T-cell response was faster but weaker, reaching its peak on day 5 rather than on day 15. The study included only a couple of donors, which limits how far the findings can be generalized. A small fraction of clonotypes appeared in both the CD4 and CD8 compartments, likely as a result of convergent recombination.

In light of the paper, this sample's treatment or condition label describes: live attenuated yellow fever vaccine strain. A standard Ficoll-Paque protocol was used to isolate PBMCs from peripheral blood. Dynabeads CD4 and CD8 positive selection kits were used to isolate the CD4 and CD8 T-cell fractions. RNA was extracted with TriZol from bulk PBMCs, CD4 and CD8 fractions, and dextramer-positive and dextramer-negative fractions. This clonotype was recorded a few times. Its antigen is unknown. It has no much larger one-base neighbor in the sample; base qualities were not kept. The CDR3 numbers 14 residues from cysteine through phenylalanine. Just CDR3 DNA is preserved here, 42 bases in frame from base 1. The germline V gene specifies SNHLY as CDR1 and FYNNEI as CDR2. The junction carries 11 bases between V and J, which are trimmed by 8 bases and 0 bases respectively. For sequencing, an Illumina NovaSeq 6000 was employed. TCR cDNA was synthesized by 5'RACE template switching, which introduced a universal primer site and unique molecular identifiers. Priming of cDNA synthesis was performed from both the TCR alpha and TCR beta constant segments. Library amplification used two PCR steps, and the second PCR step added sample barcodes and sequencing adapters. Sequencing of libraries was done on Illumina HiSeq 2500 (2x100 bp) or NovaSeq (2x150 bp). The source study handled its data this way. MIGEC handled demultiplexing of reads and collapsing into UMI consensus sequences, while MiXCR performed V(D)J alignment. Vaccine-responding clonotypes were identified with edgeR using replicate PBMC samples, with FDR below 0.01 and a log2 fold change above 5 up to day 15 being required. CD4 or CD8 identity was assigned to each bulk clonotype according to whether the clonotype was present at higher abundance in the sequenced CD4 repertoire or the sequenced CD8 repertoire. Clones were called with MiXCR by TCRdb after fastp trimmed the public reads at Q25, and only in-frame beta chains were retained. All rows with the same CDR3 protein become a single entry with the most common DNA and genes. TCRdb's processing, not the study's, gives the V and J calls here. The sample table shows about 130,000 distinct CDR3 sequences, and over 8% are seen once. Almost 40% of the sample comes from the top ten.

The source is a man aged 18 to 29 who received the YFV17D yellow fever vaccine. The chain joins TRBV2 to TRBJ1-3, with an unclear D gene assignment. The sequencing used CD8+ T cells sorted from PBMCs, collected on the day of the yellow fever booster vaccination. The CDR3 protein is CASYGSFSGNTIYF. The DNA sequence is as follows: TGTGCCAGCTACGGGAGTTTCTCTGGAAACACCATATATTTT.